The T cell receptor beta chain under discussion was sequenced for a study of Ad26.COV2.S vaccination and SARS-CoV-2 variants. General study findings and limits: Those who received the vaccine showed greater spike-specific TCR breadth than those given placebo.

Assay: immunoSEQ multiplex PCR; the TCRdb copy retains only in-frame clones and omits some. The sample contains fewer than 500,000 clones, about nine tenths of which appear only once. Of note for this clone: Its antigen remains unknown.

The V gene lost 4 bases and the J gene lost 6 bases, with 12 bases spanning the gap. Germline V gene data show CDR1 as SGHTA and CDR2 as FQGNSA. CDR3 size: 13 residues. Treatment defined: 19 received Ad26.COV2.S at low or high dose, single or two shots; several received placebo; per-sample allocation not given. It was on day 63 after the first vaccine or placebo injection that samples were taken. Vaccination employed an Ad26 vector expressing the Wuhan-strain SARS-CoV-2 spike. The material sequenced was peripheral blood, taken in a trial of Ad26.COV2.S vaccine versus placebo. The receptor comes from a person between 18 and 60 years old who received the Ad26.COV2.S COVID-19 vaccine or a placebo. The genes are TRBV7-2 and TRBJ1-1, with D tentatively TRBD1 (5 bases). The CDR3 is CASSYGGISEAFF. DNA of the CDR3: TGTGCCAGCAGCTACGGGGGAATTTCTGAAGCTTTCTTT.